A selection of T cell receptor delta chains follows, all from one sample in a study of gamma-delta chains in newborns, infants, children. TCRdb reprocessed the reads using CATT. In the table there are 14,000 to 15,000 delta-chain clones, approximately 7% of which are singletons. The sequencing input was blood. Receptors were obtained from a child who was a newborn, infant or young child, either healthy, febrile or measles-vaccinated (not recorded which). The CDR3 runs from the conserved cysteine through the conserved F or W. A D gene is named only where the DNA matches it firmly. Clone size appears in some rows only: once, few, many, or a class for an expanded clone.

clone_size | j_call | d_call | v_call | cdr3_aa | cdr3_nt
many | TRDJ2 | TRDD3 | TRDV2 | CACDILGSLTAQLFF | TGTGCCTGTGACATACTGGGGAGTTTGACAGCACAACTCTTCTTT
- | TRDJ3 | TRDD3 | TRDV2 | CACGTGWGIRSWDTRQMFF | TGTGCCTGTGGCACCGGGTGGGGGATACGATCCTGGGACACCCGACAGATGTTTTTC
many | TRDJ3 | TRDD3 | TRDV2 | CACDTPTGGYSWDTRQMFF | TGTGCCTGTGACACCCCTACTGGGGGTTACTCCTGGGACACCCGACAGATGTTTTTC
few | TRDJ3 | - | TRDV2 | CACDTGDPFSWDTRQMFF | TGTGCCTGTGACACCGGGGATCCCTTTTCCTGGGACACCCGACAGATGTTTTTC
- | TRDJ3 | - | TRDV2 | CACDTWVPWDTRQMFF | TGTGCCTGCGACACCTGGGTTCCCTGGGACACCCGACAGATGTTTTTC
many | TRDJ2 | TRDD3 | TRDV2 | CACELLGDLTAQLFF | TGTGCCTGTGAACTACTGGGGGATTTGACAGCACAACTCTTCTTT
- | TRDJ3 | TRDD3 | TRDV2 | CACDTLYWGSPDSWDTRQMFF | TGTGCCTGTGACACACTTTACTGGGGGTCACCCGACTCCTGGGACACCCGACAGATGTTTTTC
few | TRDJ1 | TRDD3 | TRDV2 | CACDVLGVYTDKLIF | TGTGCCTGTGACGTACTGGGGGTCTACACCGATAAACTCATCTTT
many | TRDJ3 | - | TRDV2 | CACDTVGESSWDTRQMFF | TGTGCCTGTGACACCGTCGGGGAGAGCTCCTGGGACACCCGACAGATGTTTTTC
few | TRDJ3 | TRDD3 | TRDV2 | CACDTVTGGRSWDTRQMFF | TGTGCCTGTGACACCGTGACTGGGGGCCGCTCCTGGGACACCCGACAGATGTTTTTC
many | TRDJ3 | TRDD3 | TRDV2 | CACDTVLGARDTRQMFF | TGTGCCTGTGACACCGTACTGGGGGCTCGGGACACCCGACAGATGTTTTTC
few | TRDJ3 | TRDD3 | TRDV2 | CACDTLPGGRSWDTRQMFF | TGTGCCTGTGACACCCTCCCTGGGGGTCGCTCCTGGGACACCCGACAGATGTTTTTC
many | TRDJ3 | - | TRDV2 | CACDSTGPSWDTRQMFF | TGTGCCTGTGACAGTACTGGGCCATCCTGGGACACCCGACAGATGTTTTTC
- | TRDJ3 | - | TRDV2 | CACDRTGPLVSWDTRQMFF | TGTGCCTGTGACCGGACCGGACCCCTAGTCTCCTGGGACACCCGACAGATGTTTTTC
few | TRDJ3 | - | TRDV2 | CACDRLGMFSWDTRQMFF | TGTGCCTGTGATCGTCTGGGGATGTTCTCCTGGGACACCCGACAGATGTTTTTC
- | TRDJ3 | TRDD3 | TRDV2 | CACDTLGEISWDTRQMFF | TGTGCCTGTGACACCCTGGGGGAGATCTCCTGGGACACCCGACAGATGTTTTTC
few | TRDJ1 | TRDD3 | TRDV2 | CARDTGGLRGTDKLIF | TGTGCCCGTGACACCGGGGGATTGAGGGGCACCGATAAACTCATCTTT
few | TRDJ3 | TRDD3 | TRDV2 | CACDNVLGDKSSWDTRQMFF | TGTGCCTGTGACAACGTACTGGGGGATAAAAGCTCCTGGGACACCCGACAGATGTTTTTC
few | TRDJ3 | TRDD3 | TRDV2 | CACGTAGGYASWDTRQMFF | TGTGCCTGTGGCACCGCGGGGGGATATGCCTCCTGGGACACCCGACAGATGTTTTTC
- | TRDJ3 | TRDD3 | TRDV2 | CACDTVGIRDTRQMIF | TGTGCCTGTGACACCGTCGGGATACGGGACACCCGCCAGATGATTTTC
few | TRDJ3 | - | TRDV2 | CACDTVTTPWDTRQMFF | TGTGCCTGTGACACCGTTACAACCCCCTGGGACACCCGACAGATGTTTTTC
few | TRDJ1 | TRDD3 | TRDV2 | CAWGIRTDKLIF | TGTGCCTGGGGGATACGCACCGATAAACTCATCTTT
few | TRDJ3 | - | TRDV2 | CACDTLRDTWDTRQMFF | TGTGCCTGCGACACACTGAGGGATACCTGGGACACCCGACAGATGTTTTTC
- | TRDJ3 | TRDD3 | TRDV2 | CACDTLGTSWDTRQMFF | TGTGCCTGTGACACACTGGGGACCTCCTGGGACACCCGACAGATGTTTTTC
few | TRDJ2 | TRDD3 | TRDV2 | CACDILGDRLTAQLFF | TGTGCCTGTGATATACTGGGGGATAGGTTGACAGCACAACTCTTCTTT
- | TRDJ3 | TRDD3 | TRDV3 | CALGDTRTWDTRQMFF | TGTGCCTTGGGGGATACGCGGACCTGGGACACCCGACAGATGTTTTTC
- | TRDJ3 | TRDD3 | TRDV2 | CACDELGDSRSWDTRQMFF | TGTGCCTGTGACGAACTGGGGGACTCCCGCTCCTGGGACACCCGACAGATGTTTTTC
few | TRDJ3 | - | TRDV2 | CACDTGTSLSWDTRQMFF | TGTGCCTGTGACACCGGGACTTCCCTCTCCTGGGACACCCGACAGATGTTTTTC
- | TRDJ3 | TRDD3 | TRDV2 | CACDPVLGDTRWDTRQMFF | TGTGCCTGTGACCCCGTACTGGGGGATACGCGATGGGACACCCGACAGATGTTTTTC
- | TRDJ3 | TRDD3 | TRDV2 | CACDYWGILSSWDTRQMFF | TGCGCCTGTGACTACTGGGGGATACTTAGCTCCTGGGACACCCGACAGATGTTTTTC
few | TRDJ3 | - | TRDV2 | CACDTLMGSSWDTRQMFF | TGTGCCTGTGACACGTTGATGGGGAGCTCCTGGGACACCCGACAGATGTTTTTC
few | TRDJ1 | - | TRDV2 | CACDFLGDTDKLIF | TGTGCCTGTGACTTTTTGGGGGACACCGATAAACTCATCTTT
- | TRDJ3 | TRDD3 | TRDV2 | CACDTVLGDSSWDTRQMFF | TGTGCCTGTGACACCGTTTTGGGGGATAGCTCCTGGGACACCCGACAGATGTTTTTC
- | TRDJ3 | TRDD3 | TRDV2 | CACDSLGDSSWDTRQMFF | TGTGCCTGTGATTCACTGGGGGATAGCTCCTGGGACACCCGACAGATGTTTTTC
few | TRDJ3 | TRDD3 | TRDV2 | CACYLLGDTSWDTRQMFF | TGTGCCTGTTACTTACTGGGGGATACCTCCTGGGACACCCGACAGATGTTTTTC
- | TRDJ3 | TRDD3 | TRDV2 | CACDTLGDTSWDTRQMFF | TGTGCCTGTGATACACTGGGGGATACTTCCTGGGACACCCGACAGATGTTTTTC
- | TRDJ3 | TRDD3 | TRDV2 | CACDTAPLLGDLSWDTRQMFF | TGTGCCTGTGACACCGCCCCCTTACTGGGGGACCTCTCCTGGGACACCCGACAGATGTTTTTC
few | TRDJ3 | TRDD3 | TRDV2 | CACDSTGGPMSSWDTRQTFF | TGTGCCTGTGACTCTACTGGGGGCCCTATGAGCTCCTGGGACACCCGACAGACGTTTTTC
few | TRDJ3 | - | TRDV2 | CACDGVTGRSWDTRQMFF | TGTGCCTGTGACGGGGTAACTGGGAGGTCCTGGGACACCCGACAAATGTTTTTC
few | TRDJ2 | TRDD3 | TRDV2 | CACDSLGDPQTAQLFF | TGTGCCTGTGACTCCTTGGGGGACCCTCAGACAGCACAACTCTTCTTT
- | TRDJ1 | TRDD3 | TRDV2 | CACDKKVLGDTDKLIF | TGTGCCTGTGACAAAAAAGTACTGGGGGACACCGATAAACTCATCTTT
many | TRDJ2 | TRDD3 | TRDV2 | CACVLGDTLTAQLFF | TGTGCCTGTGTACTGGGGGATACTTTGACAGCACAACTCTTCTTT
- | TRDJ3 | - | TRDV2 | CACDTAGEYWDTRQMFF | TGTGCCTGTGACACCGCCGGGGAATACTGGGACACCCGGCAGATGTTTTTC
few | TRDJ1 | - | TRAV29/DV5 | CAASDGGGYPTYTDKLIF | TGTGCAGCAAGCGACGGTGGGGGTTACCCTACTTACACCGATAAACTCATCTTT
- | TRDJ3 | TRDD3 | TRDV2 | CACDKVLGDPISWDTRQMFF | TGTGCCTGTGACAAAGTACTGGGGGATCCTATCTCCTGGGACACCCGCCAGATGTTTTTC
large | TRDJ3 | TRDD3 | TRDV2 | CACDNWGSSWDTRQMFF | TGTGCCTGTGACAACTGGGGGAGCTCCTGGGACACCCGACAGATGTTTTTC
- | TRDJ2 | TRDD3 | TRDV2 | CACDTVAVGDTRFTPALTAQLFF | TGTGCCTGTGACACCGTGGCCGTGGGGGATACGCGATTCACCCCAGCTTTGACAGCACAACTCTTCTTT
- | TRDJ3 | TRDD3 | TRDV2 | CACDTGGYATWDTRQMFF | TGTGCCTGTGACACAGGGGGATACGCTACCTGGGACACCCGACAGATGTTTTTC
many | TRDJ3 | - | TRDV2 | CACDTVGGSSWDTRQMFF | TGTGCCTGTGACACCGTTGGGGGTAGCTCCTGGGACACCCGACAGATGTTTTTC
few | TRDJ3 | - | TRDV2 | CAGDTVGRASSWDTRQMFF | TGTGCCGGTGACACCGTAGGGAGGGCGAGCTCCTGGGACACCCGACAGATGTTTTTC
many | TRDJ3 | TRDD3 | TRDV2 | CACDKKYWGIRSWDTRQMFF | TGTGCCTGTGACAAAAAATACTGGGGGATACGCTCCTGGGACACCCGACAGATGTTTTTC
few | TRDJ3 | TRDD3 | TRDV2 | CACDTGGPFSWDTRQMFF | TGCGCCTGTGATACTGGGGGACCTTTCTCCTGGGACACCCGACAGATGTTTTTC
- | TRDJ3 | TRDD3 | TRDV2 | CACDSVLGALSSWDTRQMFF | TGTGCCTGTGACTCAGTACTGGGGGCCCTCAGCTCCTGGGACACCCGACAGATGTTTTTC
few | TRDJ3 | - | TRDV2 | CACDSVLVSSWDTRQMFF | TGTGCCTGTGACTCAGTACTGGTTAGCTCCTGGGACACCCGACAGATGTTTTTC
- | TRDJ3 | TRDD3 | TRDV2 | CACDTVGGYDWDTRQMFF | TGTGCCTGTGACACCGTGGGGGGATACGACTGGGACACCCGACAGATGTTTTTC
few | TRDJ2 | TRDD3 | TRDV2 | CACDTGGSAQLFF | TGTGCCTGTGACACTGGGGGATCAGCACAACTCTTCTTT
- | TRDJ3 | TRDD3 | TRDV2 | CACDTLTGGYAKPSSWDTRQMFF | TGTGCCTGTGACACCCTTACTGGGGGATACGCTAAACCGAGCTCCTGGGACACCCGACAGATGTTTTTC